A single sample gave rise to the 2 T cell receptor beta chains below, sequenced in a study of CD8 T cells in ankylosing spondylitis. Study-level results: Made up of 7 to 9 highly homologous variants, a TCR beta motif appeared characteristic of ankylosing spondylitis blood.

No antigen has been identified for these receptors. TCRdb reprocessed the 5' RACE reads via MiXCR and lists one record per CDR3 protein. The sample shows more than 400,000 distinct CDR3 sequences, about 5.4% of them seen only once. Sequenced: blood, either unsorted or a sorted T cell fraction (not recorded which). These TCRs come from a male donor with ankylosing spondylitis.

Many counts were recorded for this clonotype. The genes are TRBV12-3 or TRBV12-4 and TRBJ1-1; perhaps TRBD1 as D (6 bases). The ends were cut back, 6 bases at V and 4 bases at J, with 15 bases in the middle. There are 14 residues in the CDR3. CDR3 bases: TGTGCCAGCAGCCTAACCCGGGGGCTCACTGAAGCTTTCTTT. The encoded protein is CASSLTRGLTEAFF.

This clonotype was seen repeatedly, ten times or more. This chain uses TRBV24-1 with TRBJ2-3; no firm D call. Trimming stripped 9 bases from V and 1 base from J, with 13 bases between. Per the germline V gene, CDR1 is KGHDR and CDR2 is SFDVKD. This CDR3 contains 14 residues. The CDR3: CATRLGRGTDTQYF. The CDR3 nucleotides read TGTGCCACCCGCCTAGGAAGGGGCACAGATACGCAGTATTTT.